The text below deals with one T cell receptor beta chain. What it binds is not known. It was CD45RO-negative cells, positively selected for CCR7, that made up naive CD8 cells, with terminally differentiated effector memory CD45RA+ cells excluded. These data are taken from a study of shared clonotypes between healthy human individuals. Looking at the study overall: The people who gave samples were two women and a few men aged 18 to 49.

Per the authors' pipeline: As immunoSEQ supplied junction-only sequences (without quality scores), filtering differed. Method: immunoSEQ multiplex PCR; TCRdb's copy keeps in-frame clones and lacks some. V, J and clone size were drawn from that table, and D and trimming were deduced from the DNA. The top ten clones hold 1.2% of a sample with about 2 million clones, 85% to 95% of them seen once. The CDR3 extends over 13 amino acids. Germline loops: CDR1 ENHRY, CDR2 SYGVKD. V was clipped by 2 bases and J by 0 bases, with 4 bases between them. Findings and limits, study-wide: Researchers found naive subsets generally carried larger estimated richness than memory subsets.

The clonotype originates from a man between 18 and 35 years old in good health. The specimen sequenced was naive CD8+ T cells sorted from blood. V is TRBV10-3 and J is TRBJ1-1; the D is unclear. This CDR3 is CAISETVNTEAFF. As DNA, the CDR3 is TGTGCCATCAGTGAGACAGTGAACACTGAAGCTTTCTTT.